These 27 T cell receptor beta chains were sequenced from one sample in a study of T cell responses to AZD1222 COVID-19 vaccine. Sequencing was performed with immunoSEQ multiplex PCR; in TCRdb, only in-frame clones are kept and a portion is missing. The table lists more than 150,000 clones, roughly 93% of them singletons. The source material was peripheral blood, sampled on day 0 of AZD1222 vaccination. Every receptor here comes from an adult in good health.

This chain connects TRBV27 to TRBJ1-1; the D gene is possibly TRBD1 (5 bases). CDR3 length equals 14 residues. Trimming pared 2 bases from V and 3 bases from J, leaving 10 bases between. Germline loops: CDR1 MNHEY, CDR2 SMNVEV (reference sequence). The CDR3 bases are TGTGCCAGCAGTTTAGGGGGATGGCACACTGAAGCTTTCTTT. Protein sequence: CASSLGGWHTEAFF.

This rearrangement joins TRBV7-9 to TRBJ2-1; D possibly matches TRBD1 or TRBD2 (5 bases each). Trimming stripped 3 bases from V and 4 bases from J, with 10 bases between. CDR1 and CDR2 (germline): SEHNR, FQNEAQ (reference sequence). The CDR3 is 14 amino acids. The DNA of the CDR3 is TGTGCCAGCAGCTTGGGGACCTCATACAATGAGCAGTTCTTC. This encodes CASSLGTSYNEQFF.

This chain uses TRBV19 with TRBJ1-1; 7 nucleotides match TRBD1. In germline, CDR1 is LNHDA, CDR2 SQIVND (reference sequence). The CDR3 length is 14 residues. V trimming: 5 bases; J trimming: 3 bases; junction bases outside the gene matches: 6. In DNA, the CDR3 is TGTGCCAGTAGTCCCCGACAGGGCTACACTGAAGCTTTCTTT. This sequence encodes CASSPRQGYTEAFF.

This chain links TRBV5-6 with TRBJ2-7; D gene uncertain. Trimming removed 3 bases from V and 4 bases from J, with 8 bases in between. The CDR3 has 12 residues. Germline V lookup: CDR1 SGHDT, CDR2 YYEEEE. The CDR3 region has the DNA TGTGCCAGCAGCTCTACAGAGTACGAGCAGTACTTC. Its protein product is CASSSTEYEQYF.

This rearrangement joins TRBV2 to TRBJ2-2; D gene ambiguous. Trimming cost V 6 bases and J 2 bases, with 10 bases left between them. CDR3 length: 14 amino acids. Germline V gives CDR1 SNHLY, CDR2 FYNNEI. As DNA, the CDR3 is TGTGCCAGCAGATTCGTAGGAAACACCGGGGAGCTGTTTTTT. Amino acids: CASRFVGNTGELFF.

This chain uses TRBV13 with TRBJ2-7, with 9 bases aligning to TRBD2. Trimming cost V 0 bases and J 2 bases; bases outside gene matches: 8. CDR3 length: 17 residues. Germline assignment: CDR1 PRHDT and CDR2 FYEKMQ (reference sequence). CDR3 loop: CASSLGRLAETPYEQYF. The CDR3 coding sequence is TGTGCCAGCAGCTTAGGGCGACTAGCGGAGACCCCCTACGAGCAGTACTTC.

The chain is built from TRBV24-1 and TRBJ2-3; possibly TRBD2 for D (6 bases). Per the germline V gene, CDR1 is KGHDR and CDR2 is SFDVKD. This CDR3 has 12 residues. Trimming removed 9 bases at V and 4 bases at J, with 10 bases between. The CDR3: CATASGADTQYF. The CDR3 DNA is TGTGCCACCGCCTCGGGAGCAGATACGCAGTATTTT.

The V call is TRBV5-1, the J call TRBJ1-4, with 7 bases that match TRBD1. The J segment lost 6 bases and the V segment lost 5 bases, leaving 7 bases of the junction unmatched. Germline loops: CDR1 SGHRS, CDR2 YFSETQ. This CDR3 has 14 residues. The CDR3 protein is CASRDTGTDEKLFF. As DNA, the CDR3 is TGCGCCAGCAGGGACACAGGGACAGATGAAAAACTGTTTTTT. The variable domain in full, completed from reference TRBV5-1 and TRBJ1-4, reads KAGVTQTPRYLIKTRGQQVTLSCSPISGHRSVSWYQQTPGQGLQFLFEYFSETQRNKGNFPGRFSGRQFSNSRSEMNVSTLELGDSALYLCASRDTGTDEKLFFGSGTQLSVL.

The J gene is TRBJ1-2, the V gene TRBV4-3; D not resolved. V lost 0 bases and J lost 4, with 12 bases in between. The CDR3 extends over 15 amino acids. Germline CDR1 reads LGHNA; CDR2 reads YSLEER. CDR3 sequence reads: CASSQDYGERYGYTF. CDR3 sequence (DNA): TGCGCCAGCAGCCAAGATTACGGGGAGCGCTATGGCTACACCTTC.

The genes are TRBV4-1 and TRBJ2-7, with D perhaps TRBD1 or TRBD2 (5 bases each). Germline V lookup: CDR1 MGHRA, CDR2 YSYEKL. The CDR3 extends over 14 amino acids. With 4 bases removed from V and 0 bases from J, the gap between germline ends came to 10 bases. In DNA, the CDR3 is TGCGCCAGCAGCCCCCGGGACGGCTCCTACGAGCAGTACTTC. It specifies CASSPRDGSYEQYF.

The J gene is TRBJ2-7, the V gene TRBV5-1; 8 bases fit TRBD2. This CDR3 comprises 15 residues. V lost 0 bases and J lost 4; bases outside the gene matches: 6. Germline V gene data show CDR1 as SGHRS and CDR2 as YFSETQ. As DNA, the CDR3 is TGCGCCAGCAGCTTGGACGTTACTAGCGGATACGAGCAGTACTTC. Protein sequence: CASSLDVTSGYEQYF. Full variable domain (outside the CDR3, taken from reference TRBV5-1 and TRBJ2-7): KAGVTQTPRYLIKTRGQQVTLSCSPISGHRSVSWYQQTPGQGLQFLFEYFSETQRNKGNFPGRFSGRQFSNSRSEMNVSTLELGDSALYLCASSLDVTSGYEQYFGPGTRLTVT.

The chain combines TRBV24-1 with TRBJ2-1; tentative D call: TRBD2 (6 bases). CDR3 length equals 15 residues. V was cut by 3 bases and J by 3 bases, with 11 bases left in between. Germline V lookup: CDR1 KGHDR, CDR2 SFDVKD. As DNA, the CDR3 is TGTGCCACCAGTGATCATAGGAGGGTCTACAATGAGCAGTTCTTC. As protein: CATSDHRRVYNEQFF.

The gene calls are TRBV28 and TRBJ1-1, with TRBD1 matching over 11 bases. Per germline, CDR1 MDHEN and CDR2 SYDVKM. V lost 8 bases to trimming and J lost 6 bases; unmatched junction nucleotides: 14. The CDR3 has 16 residues. CDR3 nucleotides: TGTGCCAGCTGTGGGACAGGGGGGCTCCTATGTTCTGAAGCTTTCTTT. Translation: CASCGTGGLLCSEAFF.

V and J are TRBV29-1 and TRBJ1-2, with D possibly TRBD1 on 6 matching bases. V was clipped by 1 base and J by 3 bases, with 15 bases between them. There are 15 residues in the CDR3. Germline CDR1 is SQVTM and CDR2 is ANQGSEA. The CDR3 DNA follows: TGCAGCGTTGAAGCGTGGGGACACAGGCACTATGGCTACACCTTC. It specifies CSVEAWGHRHYGYTF.

V is TRBV9 and J is TRBJ1-5; possibly TRBD1 for D (5 bases). Trimming cost V 2 bases and J 7 bases, with 13 bases left between them. CDR1 and CDR2 from the germline V gene are SGDLS and YYNGEE. This CDR3 comprises 14 residues. CDR3: CASSVWDRGQPQHF. In DNA form, the CDR3 reads TGTGCCAGCAGCGTTTGGGACCGAGGACAGCCCCAGCATTTT.

The chain recombines TRBV7-9 with TRBJ1-1; 8 bases map to TRBD1. The CDR3 covers 11 residues. Germline CDR1 SEHNR, CDR2 FQNEAQ (reference sequence). V shed 6 bases, J shed 12 bases, and the junction held 6 bases outside the gene matches. CDR3 DNA sequence: TGTGCCAGCAGGCGGACAGGGAGGTCTTTCTTT. Translating gives CASRRTGRSFF. The complete variable domain, with remaining parts taken from reference TRBV7-9 and TRBJ1-1, reads DTGVSQNPRHKITKRGQNVTFRCDPISEHNRLYWYRQTLGQGPEFLTYFQNEAQLEKSRLLSDRFSAERPKGSFSTLEIQRTEQGDSAMYLCASRRTGRSFFGQGTRLTVV.

In its sample, this clone was seen a few times. V and J are TRBV11-2 and TRBJ2-1; 9 nucleotides line up with TRBD2. The V gene end was trimmed by 0 bases and the J gene end by 6 bases; junction bases not matched to a gene: 9. Germline loops: CDR1 SGHAT, CDR2 FQNNGV. The CDR3 is made up of 17 amino acids. The CDR3: CASSLDLRGGASNEQFF. The CDR3 DNA reads TGTGCCAGCAGCTTAGATCTTCGCGGGGGGGCCAGCAATGAGCAGTTCTTC.

This clone showed up just a few times. V is TRBV7-2 and J is TRBJ1-3; D is unclear. This CDR3 is 16 amino acids long. Germline CDR1 reads SGHTA; CDR2 reads FQGNSA. Trimming took off 3 bases at V and 4 bases at J, with 16 bases between the two ends. The chain's CDR3 is CASSLFLTARGNTIYF. For the CDR3, the DNA is TGTGCCAGCAGCTTGTTTCTGACGGCGCGAGGAAACACCATATATTTT.

The rearrangement links TRBV6-5 to TRBJ1-6; D may be TRBD1 (6 bases). From germline, CDR1 is MNHEY and CDR2 SVGAGI. V shed 2 bases and J shed 7 bases, with 9 bases lying between them. The CDR3 totals 14 residues. CDR3 protein: CASSYGGQNSPLHF. DNA of the CDR3: TGTGCCAGCAGTTACGGGGGGCAGAATTCACCCCTCCACTTT.

The chain has TRBV27 and TRBJ2-3; D ambiguous. V was trimmed by 5 bases and J by 2 bases, leaving 2 bases between them. Germline CDR1 and CDR2: MNHEY and SMNVEV (reference sequence). The CDR3 spans 11 residues. CDR3 in amino acids: CASSHTDTQYF. CDR3 bases: TGTGCCAGCAGTCACACAGATACGCAGTATTTT.

The chain joins TRBV4-1 to TRBJ2-7; 9 nucleotides agree with TRBD1. This CDR3 spans 16 amino acids. The trim removed 6 bases at V and 4 bases at J, leaving 13 bases unmatched. In germline, CDR1 is MGHRA, CDR2 YSYEKL. CDR3 nucleotide sequence: TGCGCCAGCAGACCGGGGTACGGACAGGGGCCGTACGAGCAGTACTTC. It is translated as CASRPGYGQGPYEQYF.

On this clone itself: The same CDR3 is also encoded by other DNA sequences in this sample. This rearrangement joins TRBV9 to TRBJ1-4; D not certain. From germline, CDR1 is SGDLS and CDR2 YYNGEE. The CDR3 has 15 amino acids. The V and J ends lost 0 bases and 2 bases respectively, with 8 bases between them. The CDR3 spells CASSVGQATNEKLFF. CDR3 bases: TGTGCCAGCAGCGTAGGGCAGGCGACTAATGAAAAACTGTTTTTT.

The genes are TRBV20-1 and TRBJ2-1, with D hard to call. Germline V CDR1 and CDR2: DFQATT, SNEGSKA (reference sequence). This CDR3 spans 11 amino acids. V lost 3 bases to trimming and J lost 6 bases, with 6 bases between them. For the CDR3, the DNA is TGCAGTGCTAGTAAGGTCAATGAGCAGTTCTTC. This gives the protein CSASKVNEQFF.

V gene TRBV28 combines with J gene TRBJ2-7; maybe TRBD2 (6 bases). The CDR3 has 16 amino acids. Germline CDR1 and CDR2: MDHEN and SYDVKM. V lost 1 base, J lost 3 bases, and 16 bases lay in between. The DNA of the CDR3 is TGTGCCAGCAGTTTATCCCGGGACTGGATAATCTACGAGCAGTACTTC. Translating gives CASSLSRDWIIYEQYF.

The V call is TRBV29-1, the J call TRBJ1-2; 8 bases are shared with TRBD1. CDR3 length: 18 amino acids. Losses at the gene ends were 3 bases for V and 6 bases for J; bases not matched to a gene: 21. Germline-derived CDR1 and CDR2 are SQVTM and ANQGSEA. The CDR3: CSVEMGQELDYGFNGYTF. The CDR3 DNA reads TGCAGCGTTGAGATGGGACAGGAATTAGACTACGGATTCAATGGCTACACCTTC.

The CDR3 sequence is CASSEAGALDYGYTF. The CDR3 DNA reads as TGTGCCAGCAGTGAAGCAGGGGCTCTCGACTATGGCTACACCTTC. The chain recombines TRBV6-1 with TRBJ1-2, with TRBD1 as a possible D gene (5 bases). V was trimmed by 0 bases and J by 3 bases, leaving 11 bases between them. This CDR3 has 15 residues. The V gene's germline CDR1 is MNHNS and CDR2 SASEGT.

This chain uses TRBV6-6 with TRBJ1-2, with 7 nucleotides matching TRBD1. The CDR3 is made up of 15 amino acids. Germline CDR1 MNHNY, CDR2 SVGAGI (reference sequence). V lost 5 bases and J lost 4; bases outside the gene matches: 10. The CDR3 DNA is TGTGCCAGCAGTCGCCCGGCAGGGGGGGGCTATGGCTACACCTTC. It is translated as CASSRPAGGGYGYTF.